A single sample gave rise to the 2 T cell receptor beta chains below, sequenced in a study of T-cell reconstitution after alpha-beta-depleted transplantation in children (dated by TCRdb to 2016 to 2018). The method was PCR. For sequencing, an Illumina HiSeq 2500 was employed. TCR library preparation used molecular barcoding, with unique molecular identifiers applied to normalize quantification of the TCRbeta repertoire. The public reads were quality trimmed at Q25 with fastp and then assembled into clones with MiXCR by TCRdb, keeping productive beta chains. Duplicate CDR3 protein sequences are folded into a single record with the most common DNA and genes. The sample yields about 240,000 distinct CDR3 sequences; 12% were counted once. Around 2.5% of the sample is taken by the ten largest. The sequencing used PBMCs from the stem cell graft donor, collected from the stem cell graft. These receptors came from a human donor who donated a stem cell graft to a child with acute lymphoblastic leukemia.

This clonotype has ten or more counts. The V gene is TRBV20-1, the J gene TRBJ2-2; 8 bases agree with TRBD2. V lost 4 bases to trimming and J lost 6 bases; unmatched junction nucleotides: 10. This CDR3 comprises 15 residues. Germline V CDR1 and CDR2: DFQATT, SNEGSKA (reference sequence). CDR3 region: CSATAGTRFSGELFF. The DNA for the CDR3 is TGCAGTGCTACAGCCGGGACTAGGTTTTCCGGGGAGCTGTTTTTT.

This rearrangement joins TRBV6-5 to TRBJ2-2, with TRBD2 as a possible D gene (7 bases). The V end was cut by 7 bases, the J end by 1 base, with 16 bases between. Germline CDR1 is MNHEY and CDR2 is SVGAGI. This CDR3 has 16 amino acids. The DNA for the CDR3 is TGTGCCAGCACCAAGGGGGGGGGTGGGAACACCGGGGAGCTGTTTTTT. It translates to CASTKGGGGNTGELFF.